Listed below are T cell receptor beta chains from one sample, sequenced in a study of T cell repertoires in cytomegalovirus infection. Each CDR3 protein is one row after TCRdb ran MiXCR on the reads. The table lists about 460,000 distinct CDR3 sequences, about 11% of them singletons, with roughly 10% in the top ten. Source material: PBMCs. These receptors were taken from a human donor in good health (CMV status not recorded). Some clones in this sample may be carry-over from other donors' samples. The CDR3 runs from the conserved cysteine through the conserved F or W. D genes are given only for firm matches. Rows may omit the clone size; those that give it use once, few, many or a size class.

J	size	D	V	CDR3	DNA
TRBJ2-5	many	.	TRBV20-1	CSARGPQGQETQYF	TGCAGTGCTAGGGGACCCCAGGGTCAAGAGACCCAGTACTTC
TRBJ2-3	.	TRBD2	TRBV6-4	CASSEGGGRAEDTQYF	TGTGCCAGCAGTGAAGGCGGCGGGAGGGCCGAAGATACGCAGTATTTT
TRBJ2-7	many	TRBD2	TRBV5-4	CASSWGTSGRGVPYEQYF	TGTGCCAGCAGCTGGGGGACTAGCGGGAGGGGAGTTCCCTACGAGCAGTACTTC
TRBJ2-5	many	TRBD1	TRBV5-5	CASTTEMGQQETQYF	TGTGCCAGCACCACTGAGATGGGACAGCAAGAGACCCAGTACTTC
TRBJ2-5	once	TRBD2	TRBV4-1	CASSQERLAGGLVQETQYF	TGTGCCAGCAGCCAAGAGAGGCTAGCGGGGGGGCTGGTCCAAGAGACCCAGTACTTC
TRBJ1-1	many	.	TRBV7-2	CASSLGGLGTEAFF	TGTGCCAGCAGCTTAGGCGGCCTAGGCACTGAAGCTTTCTTT
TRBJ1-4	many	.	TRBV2	CASQGNEKLFF	TGTGCCAGCCAAGGAAATGAAAAACTGTTTTTT
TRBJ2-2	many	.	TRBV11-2	CASTDTGPMNTGELFF	TGTGCCAGCACCGATACAGGGCCCATGAACACCGGGGAGCTGTTTTTT
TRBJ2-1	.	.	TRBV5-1	CASSLEPLGGPYNEQFF	TGCGCCAGCAGCTTGGAACCACTTGGGGGTCCCTACAATGAGCAGTTCTTC
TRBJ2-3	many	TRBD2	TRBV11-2	CASSLTSRAGPTDTQYF	TGTGCCAGCAGCCTGACCTCAAGAGCGGGGCCTACAGATACGCAGTATTTT
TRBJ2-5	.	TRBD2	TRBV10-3	CAISLLAGGGQETQYF	TGTGCCATCAGCTTACTAGCGGGAGGTGGGCAAGAGACCCAGTACTTC
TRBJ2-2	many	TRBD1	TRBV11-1	CASSRQGHTGELFF	TGTGCCAGCAGCCGACAGGGACACACCGGGGAGCTGTTTTTT
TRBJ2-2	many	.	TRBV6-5	CASTYTPPRSRGGELFF	TGTGCCAGCACCTACACCCCTCCCCGAAGCAGGGGCGGGGAGCTGTTTTTT
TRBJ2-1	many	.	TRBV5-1	CASSPRQRPSLDNEQFF	TGCGCCAGCAGCCCTAGACAGAGGCCCTCCCTTGACAATGAGCAGTTCTTC